One and the same sample provided the 8 T cell receptor beta chains below, sequenced in a study of T cells in Graves' hyperthyroidism and ophthalmopathy. The CDR3 regions of TCR beta were amplified from RNA transcripts. An initial round of RT-PCR targeting the TCR CDR3 relied on the HTBI primer set. TCRdb analysed the multiplex PCR reads with MiXCR anew, one entry per CDR3 protein. Found here are more than 600,000 distinct CDR3 sequences, around 17% of them singletons; the top ten hold roughly 8%. The source material was blood. All receptors derive from a man between 18 and 29 years old with Graves' hyperthyroidism.

This clonotype occurred many times. The rearrangement links TRBV18 to TRBJ2-5, with TRBD2 matching 7 bases. CDR3 length: 16 amino acids. V trimming: 1 base; J trimming: 1 base; junction bases outside the gene matches: 6. Looked up from germline, CDR1 is KGHSH and CDR2 is LQKENI. The CDR3 region has the DNA TGTGCCAGCTCACCACAAGCGGGAAACACCCAAGAGACCCAGTACTTC. Residues: CASSPQAGNTQETQYF.

With regard to this clonotype: The junction differs from germline at one of its ends, possibly a read error. The chain carries TRBV11-2 and TRBJ2-2; D is unclear. Germline V gene data show CDR1 as SGHAT and CDR2 as FQNNGV. This CDR3 is built from 13 residues. CDR3 coding DNA: TGCGCCAGCAGCCAAGATCCGGCCGGGGAGCTGTTTTTT. Translated, it gives CASSQDPAGELFF.

This clonotype was picked up many times. The rearrangement uses TRBV28 and TRBJ2-7; D unresolved. Germline V gene data show CDR1 as MDHEN and CDR2 as SYDVKM. The ends were cut back, 2 bases at V and 2 bases at J, with 7 bases in the middle. This CDR3 is built from 13 residues. In DNA form, the CDR3 reads TGTGCCAGCAGTTTAAGCCTAACCTACGAGCAGTACTTC. Amino acid sequence: CASSLSLTYEQYF.

This clonotype was recorded many times. The rearrangement joins TRBV28 to TRBJ2-7; 9 positions agree with TRBD1. This CDR3 spans 16 amino acids. J gave up 2 bases and V 5 bases, and 10 bases lay outside the gene matches. CDR1 and CDR2 (germline): MDHEN, SYDVKM. CDR3 residues: CASSRAGTGIPYEQYF. In DNA, the CDR3 is TGTGCCAGCAGTAGGGCCGGGACAGGGATCCCCTACGAGCAGTACTTC.

This clonotype was seen more than once but under ten times. The rearrangement joins TRBV19 to TRBJ2-7, with TRBD1 matching 8 bases. The CDR3 covers 15 residues. V was clipped by 4 bases and J by 1 base; unmatched bases: 6. In germline, CDR1 is LNHDA, CDR2 SQIVND (reference sequence). CDR3 in amino acids: CASSNPGQESYEQYF. The CDR3 DNA reads TGTGCCAGTAGTAACCCGGGACAGGAGTCCTACGAGCAGTACTTC.

This clonotype was counted a few times. V is TRBV27 and J is TRBJ2-5, with D perhaps TRBD2 (6 bases). Looked up from germline, CDR1 is MNHEY and CDR2 is SMNVEV (reference sequence). CDR3 length equals 13 residues. The V end was cut by 0 bases, the J end by 10 bases, with 12 bases between. CDR3 coding DNA: TGTGCCAGCAGTTTATCCTATCGGGGGATCCAGTACTTC. Protein product: CASSLSYRGIQYF.

V and J are TRBV28 and TRBJ2-1; 9 positions match TRBD2. Germline-derived CDR1 and CDR2 are MDHEN and SYDVKM. The CDR3 is made up of 12 amino acids. V lost 6 bases and J lost 15; bases outside the gene matches: 9. The CDR3 bases are TGTGCCAGCAGGAGAAGCGGGAGGCCCTGGTTCTTC. As protein: CASRRSGRPWFF.

The DNA for the CDR3 is TGCGCCAGCAGCCTAGGACAGGGCAATGGAAAAGAGCCCCAGCATTTT. Amino acid sequence: CASSLGQGNGKEPQHF. This chain links TRBV5-1 with TRBJ1-5; 8 nucleotides match TRBD1. Trimming cost V 4 bases and J 8 bases; bases outside gene matches: 14. Germline V gene lookup returns CDR1 SGHRS and CDR2 YFSETQ. CDR3 length: 16 amino acids.